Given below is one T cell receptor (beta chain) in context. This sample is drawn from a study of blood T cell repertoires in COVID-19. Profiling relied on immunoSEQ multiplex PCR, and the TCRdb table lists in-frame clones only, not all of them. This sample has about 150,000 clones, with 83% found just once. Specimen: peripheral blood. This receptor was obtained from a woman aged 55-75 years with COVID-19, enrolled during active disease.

The CDR3 sequence: CASSGPLSSHEQFF. The CDR3 DNA sequence: TGTGCCAGCAGTGGGCCCCTAAGCAGCCATGAGCAGTTCTTC. The rearrangement uses TRBV7-9 and TRBJ2-1; unclear D gene. With 6 bases removed from V and 8 bases from J, the gap between germline ends came to 17 bases. Germline loops: CDR1 SEHNR, CDR2 FQNEAQ (reference sequence). The CDR3 loop spans 14 amino acids.